The 25 T cell receptor beta chains below all came from one sample that was sequenced in a study of blood T cell repertoires in COVID-19. Sequencing used immunoSEQ multiplex PCR; TCRdb keeps in-frame clones, though not all of them. This repertoire shows under 350,000 clones, 75% to 85% found once; its top ten account for just over 7%. Sequenced input: peripheral blood. The source is a human donor in a cohort sampled during active COVID-19.

The chain couples TRBV10-3 to TRBJ2-3; perhaps TRBD2 as D (5 bases). The CDR3 has 14 amino acids. Germline V CDR1 and CDR2: ENHRY, SYGVKD. Trimming pared 2 bases from V and 6 bases from J, leaving 12 bases between. In nucleotides, the CDR3 is TGTGCCATCAGTGAGGCGGACTCTCCCGATACGCAGTATTTT. It encodes CAISEADSPDTQYF.

The chain is built from TRBV27 and TRBJ1-1; 7 bases fit TRBD1. The J segment lost 4 bases and the V segment lost 4 bases, leaving 6 bases of the junction unmatched. CDR3 size: 14 residues. The germline V gene has CDR1 MNHEY and CDR2 SMNVEV (reference sequence). The chain's CDR3 is CASSWDSVGTEAFF. The CDR3 DNA sequence: TGTGCCAGCAGTTGGGACAGTGTTGGCACTGAAGCTTTCTTT.

This chain connects TRBV5-5 to TRBJ1-1; D ambiguous. Between the trimmed V and J ends, which lost 3 bases and 4 bases, there was a span of 10 bases. CDR1 and CDR2 (germline): SGHKS, YYEKEE (reference sequence). The CDR3 is made up of 13 amino acids. The DNA for the CDR3 is TGTGCCAGCAGCTCCACGGGTAGCACTGAAGCTTTCTTT. Protein sequence: CASSSTGSTEAFF. The full variable domain, completed using reference TRBV5-5 and TRBJ1-1, is DAGVTQSPTHLIKTRGQQVTLRCSPISGHKSVSWYQQVLGQGPQFIFQYYEKEERGRGNFPDRFSARQFPNYSSELNVNALLLGDSALYLCASSSTGSTEAFFGQGTRLTVV.

The chain combines TRBV19 with TRBJ2-7, with D perhaps matching TRBD1 (5 bases). Germline-derived CDR1 and CDR2 are LNHDA and SQIVND (reference sequence). Deletions cut 1 base from V and 4 bases from J, with 8 bases between. The CDR3 is 13 amino acids. CDR3 in amino acids: CASSIVDRYEQYF. For the CDR3, the DNA is TGTGCCAGTAGTATAGTAGACAGATACGAGCAGTACTTC.

The rearrangement uses TRBV6-1 and TRBJ1-2; D call uncertain. V was trimmed by 3 bases and J by 2 bases, leaving 13 bases between them. Germline values: CDR1 MNHNS, CDR2 SASEGT. The CDR3 contains 15 residues. For the CDR3, the DNA is TGTGCCAGCAGTGATCGTTTTCTGGCAAACTATGGCTACACCTTC. Its protein is CASSDRFLANYGYTF.

J is TRBJ2-1 and V is TRBV7-2; 10 bases align to TRBD2. This CDR3 contains 16 residues. The junction had 10 bases not matched to a gene; V was cut back by 4 bases and J by 7 bases. Germline V CDR1 and CDR2: SGHTA, FQGNSA. In DNA form, the CDR3 reads TGTGCCAGCAGCTCAACTAGCGGGGAGTTTATGAATGAGCAGTTCTTC. It codes for CASSSTSGEFMNEQFF.

This clone turned up a few times. Other DNA variants within this sample encode the same CDR3. V usage is TRBV20-1 and J usage is TRBJ2-7; D may be TRBD1 (6 bases). The CDR3 covers 11 residues. Trimming pared 6 bases from V and 3 bases from J, leaving 9 bases between. Germline-derived CDR1 and CDR2 are DFQATT and SNEGSKA (reference sequence). As DNA, the CDR3 is TGCAGTGCCCCCAGGGGCTACGAGCAGTACTTC. Translation: CSAPRGYEQYF.

The chain employs TRBV6-5 and TRBJ1-5; D unresolved. This CDR3 has 15 amino acids. Germline CDR1 and CDR2: MNHEY and SVGAGI. V dropped 0 bases and J dropped 5 bases, with 11 bases sitting between them. The CDR3 nucleotides are TGTGCCAGCAGTTACTCTTTGAGTAACTATCAGCCCCAGCATTTT. This encodes CASSYSLSNYQPQHF.

This chain joins TRBV24-1 and TRBJ1-2; TRBD1 matches 10 bases. Per the germline V gene, CDR1 is KGHDR and CDR2 is SFDVKD. Unmatched junction bases numbered 1, after V lost 7 bases and J lost 6 bases. The CDR3 has 12 amino acids. In DNA, the CDR3 is TGTGCCACCAGAGGGACAGGGGATGGCTACACCTTC. Translating gives CATRGTGDGYTF.

This clone has only a few counts. The chain employs TRBV6-6 and TRBJ1-5; 7 bases agree with TRBD1. V shed 8 bases and J 2 bases; nucleotides not matched to a gene: 6. Germline loops: CDR1 MNHNY, CDR2 SVGAGI (reference sequence). The CDR3 extends over 14 amino acids. The CDR3 DNA sequence: TGTGCCAGCTTAGGGGGCTTGGGCAATCAGCCCCAGCATTTT. This sequence encodes CASLGGLGNQPQHF.

The chain combines TRBV3-1 (or the pseudogene TRBV3-2) with TRBJ1-3, with 7 bases matching TRBD1. The CDR3 is 14 amino acids. Germline V gives CDR1 LGHDT, CDR2 YNNKEL (reference sequence). J was trimmed by 7 bases and V by 4 bases; bases with no gene match: 7. CDR3 DNA sequence: TGTGCCAGCAGCCGAGGGACAGACGGGAACACCATATATTTT. Translated, it gives CASSRGTDGNTIYF.

This clone was recorded only once. The chain joins TRBV5-1 to TRBJ2-7; tentatively, D is TRBD1 (6 bases). Trimming removed 0 bases from V and 7 bases from J, with 8 bases in between. This CDR3 contains 12 residues. Germline values: CDR1 SGHRS, CDR2 YFSETQ. The CDR3 loop reads CASSLGGQEQYF. CDR3 sequence (DNA): TGCGCCAGCAGCTTGGGGGGGCAGGAGCAGTACTTC.

The chain couples TRBV27 to TRBJ1-1; 8 bases agree with TRBD1. V shed 2 bases, J shed 6 bases, and the junction held 11 bases outside the gene matches. CDR1 is MNHEY and CDR2 is SMNVEV in the germline V gene (reference sequence). The CDR3 length is 16 residues. The CDR3: CASSLGRDRFGAEAFF. The CDR3 region has the DNA TGTGCCAGCAGTTTAGGAAGGGACAGGTTTGGGGCTGAAGCTTTCTTT.

The chain has TRBV7-9 and TRBJ1-2; D may be TRBD1 (5 bases). V was clipped by 2 bases and J by 8 bases, with 12 bases between them. From germline, CDR1 is SEHNR and CDR2 FQNEAQ (reference sequence). The length of the CDR3 is 13 residues. CDR3 loop: CASSLQGKGGYTF. The DNA of the CDR3 is TGTGCCAGCAGCTTACAGGGAAAAGGGGGCTACACCTTC.

This clone came up once. The chain has TRBV9 and TRBJ2-2, with TRBD1 matching over 8 bases. The CDR3 runs 16 residues. The V gene's germline CDR1 is SGDLS and CDR2 YYNGEE. V trimming: 3 bases; J trimming: 0 bases; junction bases outside the gene matches: 4. The CDR3 region is CASSDRQGTNTGELFF. The CDR3, as DNA: TGTGCCAGCAGCGACAGACAGGGGACGAACACCGGGGAGCTGTTTTTT.

The V and J genes are TRBV10-3 and TRBJ2-1; 16 positions agree with TRBD2. V lost 7 bases and J lost 7; bases outside the gene matches: 7. This CDR3 spans 16 amino acids. The germline V gene has CDR1 ENHRY and CDR2 SYGVKD. CDR3 coding DNA: TGTGCCATCAAGCCGGGACTAGCGGGGGGGCTGAATGAGCAGTTCTTC. Translating gives CAIKPGLAGGLNEQFF.

V gene TRBV19 combines with J gene TRBJ1-2; possibly TRBD1 for D (6 bases). CDR3 length: 14 amino acids. Trimming left V 3 bases short and J 4 bases short, with 12 bases between. Germline-derived CDR1 and CDR2 are LNHDA and SQIVND (reference sequence). CDR3 DNA: TGTGCCAGTAGTATCCCTGGGGGCGGCTATGGCTACACCTTC. It is translated as CASSIPGGGYGYTF.

The CDR3 DNA reads as TGCAGTACCCCGAGGTCCGGGGAGCTGTTTTTT. This translates into CSTPRSGELFF. The chain has TRBV20-1 and TRBJ2-2, with unresolved D. Per germline, CDR1 DFQATT and CDR2 SNEGSKA (reference sequence). The CDR3 sequence is 11 residues long. Trimming cost V 8 bases and J 6 bases, with 10 bases left between them.

The V gene is TRBV30, the J gene TRBJ1-2; 7 positions match TRBD1. Germline trimming cut 3 bases from V and 6 bases from J; bases unmatched to any gene: 10. The CDR3 is 14 residues long. From germline, CDR1 is GTSNPN and CDR2 SVGIG (reference sequence). The CDR3 DNA is TGTGCCTGGAGCGACCTTGGGACAGTCAATGGCTACACCTTC. Encoded protein: CAWSDLGTVNGYTF.

V usage is TRBV30 and J usage is TRBJ1-6; TRBD1 matches at 11 bases. The CDR3 sequence is 16 residues long. Trimming took 1 base from V and 9 from J; bases not matched to a gene: 8. Germline lookup yields CDR1 GTSNPN and CDR2 SVGIG (reference sequence). The CDR3 loop is CAWSGDRGRRSSPLHF. The CDR3 DNA follows: TGTGCCTGGAGTGGGGACAGGGGGAGACGGAGTTCACCCCTCCACTTT.

The chain has TRBV20-1 and TRBJ2-7; TRBD1 aligns across 7 bases. The trim removed 3 bases at V and 4 bases at J, leaving 9 bases unmatched. Germline-derived CDR1 and CDR2 are DFQATT and SNEGSKA (reference sequence). There are 14 residues in the CDR3. The CDR3 spells CSASDPGQNYEQYF. Here the CDR3 DNA reads TGCAGTGCTAGTGACCCGGGACAGAATTACGAGCAGTACTTC.

The chain employs TRBV28 and TRBJ2-2; TRBD2 is a possible D gene (6 bases). Germline V CDR1 and CDR2: MDHEN, SYDVKM. The CDR3 consists of 15 residues. Trimming shortened V by 4 bases and J by 5 bases, and 14 bases separated the two germline ends. CDR3 sequence reads: CASSSGGTWTGELFF. The CDR3 DNA reads as TGTGCCAGCAGTTCTGGCGGGACTTGGACCGGGGAGCTGTTTTTT.

In this sample, this clone turned up once. The chain employs TRBV19 and TRBJ1-5; D possibly corresponds to TRBD1 (6 bases). Germline V gives CDR1 LNHDA, CDR2 SQIVND (reference sequence). The CDR3 runs to 16 residues. With 10 bases removed from V and 4 bases from J, the gap between germline ends came to 23 bases. CDR3 protein: CATDWETGQMNQPQHF. In nucleotides, the CDR3 is TGTGCCACCGATTGGGAAACTGGACAGATGAATCAGCCCCAGCATTTT.

This clone appeared a single time. The chain has TRBV7-9 and TRBJ1-6; possible D gene TRBD1, 6 bases. With 5 bases removed from V and 16 bases from J, the gap between germline ends came to 18 bases. In germline, CDR1 is SEHNR, CDR2 FQNEAQ (reference sequence). CDR3 length equals 13 residues. CDR3 nucleotide sequence: TGTGCCAGCAGCGTTAGGGAAGGGGGACCTCTCCACTTT. It translates to CASSVREGGPLHF.

V and J are TRBV27 and TRBJ2-5; no firm D call. This CDR3 spans 13 amino acids. The V and J ends lost 2 bases and 2 bases respectively, with 6 bases between them. CDR1 and CDR2 (germline): MNHEY, SMNVEV (reference sequence). DNA for the CDR3: TGTGCCAGCAGTTTAGAGAATCAAGAGACCCAGTACTTC. Translated, it gives CASSLENQETQYF.